The 16 T cell receptor beta chains below were found in one sample sequenced in a study of blood T cell repertoires in COVID-19. Measured with immunoSEQ multiplex PCR; TCRdb has only the in-frame clones, and not every one. The top ten clones hold about 0.95% of a sample with hundreds of thousands of clones, about 87% of them seen once. Specimen: PBMCs or T cells enriched from blood (not recorded which). The receptors were sampled from a man aged 50 to 59 who had been exposed to COVID-19.

The chain combines TRBV4-2 with TRBJ2-3, with D hard to call. The CDR3 sequence is 16 residues long. Germline CDR1 reads LGHNA; CDR2 reads YNFKEQ. V gave up 0 bases and J gave up 1 base, with 11 bases separating them. In nucleotides, the CDR3 is TGTGCCAGCAGCCAAGATTGGAACAGAGGCACAGATACGCAGTATTTT. It translates to CASSQDWNRGTDTQYF.

This clone has just one count. The V call is TRBV11-3, the J call TRBJ2-5; possibly TRBD1 for D (6 bases). This CDR3 has 14 amino acids. Germline assignment: CDR1 SGHNT and CDR2 YENEEA. V lost 2 bases, J lost 1 base, and 8 bases lay in between. CDR3 nucleotide sequence: TGTGCCAGCAGCTTAACAGGGCTCCAAGAGACCCAGTACTTC. Its translation: CASSLTGLQETQYF.

V and J are TRBV27 and TRBJ1-4, with no clear D. The CDR3 is 14 amino acids. Deletions cut 2 bases from V and 8 bases from J, with 12 bases between. Germline V gives CDR1 MNHEY, CDR2 SMNVEV (reference sequence). The CDR3 DNA reads TGTGCCAGCAGTTTAATGCCCCCGGGGGAAAAACTGTTTTTT. As protein: CASSLMPPGEKLFF.

The chain carries TRBV5-1 and TRBJ2-3; 7 bases are shared with TRBD1. CDR3 length: 14 residues. Germline CDR1 reads SGHRS; CDR2 reads YFSETQ. Trimming removed 0 bases from V and 6 bases from J; junction bases left unmatched: 4. The CDR3 nucleotides read TGCGCCAGCAGCTTGGCCGCGACAGGGGATACGCAGTATTTT. The encoded protein is CASSLAATGDTQYF.

This clone was counted once. This chain links TRBV28 with TRBJ2-2; possibly TRBD2 for D (6 bases). V was shortened by 10 bases and J by 5 bases, with 14 bases between the two germline ends. This CDR3 spans 13 amino acids. Germline-derived CDR1 and CDR2 are MDHEN and SYDVKM. CDR3 in amino acids: CATEGVETGELFF. The CDR3 DNA is TGTGCCACGGAGGGCGTGGAGACCGGGGAGCTGTTTTTT.

Of note for this clone: Other nucleotide sequences from this sample produce the same CDR3. The rearrangement links TRBV2 to TRBJ1-3; TRBD1 agrees at 8 bases. Losses at the gene ends were 6 bases for V and 2 bases for J; bases not matched to a gene: 3. The germline gives CDR1 SNHLY, CDR2 FYNNEI. This CDR3 region has 14 residues. Here the CDR3 reads CASSEQGAGNTIYF. In DNA, the CDR3 is TGTGCCAGCAGCGAACAGGGGGCTGGAAACACCATATATTTT.

This clone was detected once. This rearrangement joins TRBV9 to TRBJ2-3; TRBD2 is a possible D gene (6 bases). This CDR3 comprises 13 residues. Germline values: CDR1 SGDLS, CDR2 YYNGEE. V shed 0 bases and J shed 6 bases, with 8 bases lying between them. As DNA, the CDR3 is TGTGCCAGCAGCGTAGGGGGGAGGGATACGCAGTATTTT. Residues: CASSVGGRDTQYF.

This chain uses TRBV18 with TRBJ2-7, with 9 bases lining up with TRBD2. Trimming at V came to 3 bases and at J to 3 bases, leaving 3 bases not matched to a gene. Germline V gene lookup returns CDR1 KGHSH and CDR2 LQKENI. This CDR3 has 14 residues. Here the CDR3 reads CASSPLAGDYEQYV. The CDR3 DNA sequence: TGTGCCAGCTCACCTTTAGCGGGAGACTACGAGCAGTACGTC.

CDR3 sequence reads: CASTPLAGSYNEQFF. CDR3 DNA sequence: TGTGCCAGCACCCCGCTAGCGGGTTCCTACAATGAGCAGTTCTTC. The gene calls are TRBV28 and TRBJ2-1, with 8 bases that match TRBD2. The CDR3 extends over 15 amino acids. Germline lookup yields CDR1 MDHEN and CDR2 SYDVKM. The V gene end was trimmed by 7 bases and the J gene end by 1 base; junction bases not matched to a gene: 6.

The chain carries TRBV5-1 and TRBJ2-2, with a weak D call TRBD2 (6 bases). The germline V and J ends were trimmed by 3 bases and 4 bases, with 7 bases remaining between them. Germline CDR1 is SGHRS and CDR2 is YFSETQ. This CDR3 is 13 amino acids long. The CDR3, as DNA: TGCGCCAGCAGCTGGCGGGGCACCGGGGAGCTGTTTTTT. Encoded protein: CASSWRGTGELFF.

V gene TRBV9 combines with J gene TRBJ2-3; a possible D gene is TRBD2 (5 bases). With 4 bases removed from V and 0 bases from J, the gap between germline ends came to 12 bases. CDR1 and CDR2 from the germline V gene are SGDLS and YYNGEE. The CDR3 length is 15 residues. Here the CDR3 DNA reads TGTGCCAGCAGCCCCCGCCCGGGGAGCACAGATACGCAGTATTTT. It translates to CASSPRPGSTDTQYF.

The count of this clone is one. This sample also contains other DNA sequences that code for the same CDR3. The chain carries TRBV5-1 and TRBJ1-1; TRBD1 matches 8 bases. Germline loops: CDR1 SGHRS, CDR2 YFSETQ. The junction had 5 bases not matched to a gene; V was cut back by 2 bases and J by 5 bases. There are 14 residues in the CDR3. The CDR3 bases are TGCGCCAGCAGCTTTCAGGGGGCAGGTACTGAAGCTTTCTTT. Its protein is CASSFQGAGTEAFF.

The chain carries TRBV5-1 and TRBJ1-2, with 7 nucleotides matching TRBD1. Germline V gene sequence: CDR1 SGHRS, CDR2 YFSETQ. The CDR3 has 13 residues. Trimming cost V 4 bases and J 6 bases; bases outside gene matches: 6. CDR3 in DNA: TGCGCCAGCAGCGATAAGCAGGGGGATGGCTACACCTTC. Its translation is CASSDKQGDGYTF.

The V gene is TRBV10-3, the J gene TRBJ2-5; no definite D call. V lost 2 bases, J lost 5 bases, and 9 bases lay in between. The CDR3 consists of 13 residues. Germline V gives CDR1 ENHRY, CDR2 SYGVKD. The DNA for the CDR3 is TGTGCCATCAGTGAGCCGAGTCGCGAGACCCAGTACTTC. Its protein product is CAISEPSRETQYF.

This chain links TRBV9 with TRBJ2-2; TRBD2 aligns across 13 bases. In germline, CDR1 is SGDLS, CDR2 YYNGEE. Losses at the gene ends were 3 bases for V and 2 bases for J; bases not matched to a gene: 22. This CDR3 region has 23 residues. For the CDR3, the DNA is TGTGCCAGCAGCGCGCCCGAGGGGTGGGGCGGGACTAGCGGGGCTGACAACACCGGGGAGCTGTTTTTT. It yields the protein CASSAPEGWGGTSGADNTGELFF.

The chain employs TRBV9 and TRBJ1-5, with a possible D match to TRBD1 (6 bases). CDR1 and CDR2 (germline): SGDLS, YYNGEE. V was shortened by 2 bases and J by 4 bases, with 7 bases between the two germline ends. The CDR3 is made up of 13 amino acids. CDR3: CASSVDRNQPQHF. In DNA, the CDR3 is TGTGCCAGCAGCGTCGACAGGAATCAGCCCCAGCATTTT.